The rows below give T cell receptor beta chains drawn from one sample of a study of T cell repertoires in ileal Crohn's disease. TCRdb's table, derived via immunoSEQ multiplex PCR, lists solely in-frame clones and lacks some. The sample includes about 17,000 clones, around two thirds of them seen just once. What was sequenced was ileal tissue. Source of these receptors: an adult with Crohn's disease. The CDR3 runs from the conserved cysteine through the conserved F or W. A D gene is named only where the DNA matches it firmly. Rows give clone size only sometimes, using once, few, many, or a class for an expanded clone.

v_call	d_call	j_call	clone_size	cdr3_nt	cdr3_aa
TRBV5-1	.	TRBJ2-7	.	TGCGCCAGCAGCTTGGGGACAGTTTCCTACGAGCAGTACTTC	CASSLGTVSYEQYF
TRBV11-3	.	TRBJ2-7	.	TGTGCCAGCAGCCTCGACAGGTCTGTCCACGAGCAGTACTTC	CASSLDRSVHEQYF
TRBV29-1	.	TRBJ2-5	.	TGCAGCGTAATGCCCGGGGGAGGTGGGTTAGGAGAGACCCAGTACTTC	CSVMPGGGGLGETQYF
TRBV2	.	TRBJ1-5	.	TGTGCCAGCAGACAAGACGCAGGGATCAATCAGCCCCAGCATTTT	CASRQDAGINQPQHF
TRBV21-1	.	TRBJ2-7	.	TGTGCCAGCAGCAAAAAGGCCAGCGGCTACAAGCAGTACTTC	CASSKKASGYKQYF
TRBV27	TRBD1	TRBJ1-2	once	TGTGCCAGCAGTGACCGGACAGGATATGGCTACACCTTC	CASSDRTGYGYTF
TRBV19	.	TRBJ1-2	few	TGTGCCAGTAGTATAGATCAACGGTATGGCTACACCTTC	CASSIDQRYGYTF
TRBV18	TRBD1	TRBJ1-4	.	TGTGCCAGCTCACCGGGACAGACAACTAATGAAAAACTGTTTTTT	CASSPGQTTNEKLFF
TRBV27	.	TRBJ1-2	.	TGTGCCAGCAGTTTAGGGCAGAACTATGGCTACACCTTC	CASSLGQNYGYTF
TRBV7-9	.	TRBJ2-2	.	TGTGCCAGCAGCCCCGGGACTGTCTCGGTCGCCGGGGAGCTGTTTTTT	CASSPGTVSVAGELFF
TRBV10-1	.	TRBJ2-3	.	TGCGCCAGCAGCACAACCGGACAATCGCAGTATTTT	CASSTTGQSQYF
TRBV29-1	TRBD1	TRBJ2-5	.	TGCAGCGTTGAACGAGGACAGGGCGAGACCCAGTACTTC	CSVERGQGETQYF
TRBV5-1	.	TRBJ2-1	.	TGCGCCAGCAGCCTCGGGAGAGATGAGCAGTTCTTC	CASSLGRDEQFF
TRBV6-5	.	TRBJ1-3	.	TGTGCCAGCAGTTCCGACCGGCAGACACTCGGAAACACCATATATTTT	CASSSDRQTLGNTIYF